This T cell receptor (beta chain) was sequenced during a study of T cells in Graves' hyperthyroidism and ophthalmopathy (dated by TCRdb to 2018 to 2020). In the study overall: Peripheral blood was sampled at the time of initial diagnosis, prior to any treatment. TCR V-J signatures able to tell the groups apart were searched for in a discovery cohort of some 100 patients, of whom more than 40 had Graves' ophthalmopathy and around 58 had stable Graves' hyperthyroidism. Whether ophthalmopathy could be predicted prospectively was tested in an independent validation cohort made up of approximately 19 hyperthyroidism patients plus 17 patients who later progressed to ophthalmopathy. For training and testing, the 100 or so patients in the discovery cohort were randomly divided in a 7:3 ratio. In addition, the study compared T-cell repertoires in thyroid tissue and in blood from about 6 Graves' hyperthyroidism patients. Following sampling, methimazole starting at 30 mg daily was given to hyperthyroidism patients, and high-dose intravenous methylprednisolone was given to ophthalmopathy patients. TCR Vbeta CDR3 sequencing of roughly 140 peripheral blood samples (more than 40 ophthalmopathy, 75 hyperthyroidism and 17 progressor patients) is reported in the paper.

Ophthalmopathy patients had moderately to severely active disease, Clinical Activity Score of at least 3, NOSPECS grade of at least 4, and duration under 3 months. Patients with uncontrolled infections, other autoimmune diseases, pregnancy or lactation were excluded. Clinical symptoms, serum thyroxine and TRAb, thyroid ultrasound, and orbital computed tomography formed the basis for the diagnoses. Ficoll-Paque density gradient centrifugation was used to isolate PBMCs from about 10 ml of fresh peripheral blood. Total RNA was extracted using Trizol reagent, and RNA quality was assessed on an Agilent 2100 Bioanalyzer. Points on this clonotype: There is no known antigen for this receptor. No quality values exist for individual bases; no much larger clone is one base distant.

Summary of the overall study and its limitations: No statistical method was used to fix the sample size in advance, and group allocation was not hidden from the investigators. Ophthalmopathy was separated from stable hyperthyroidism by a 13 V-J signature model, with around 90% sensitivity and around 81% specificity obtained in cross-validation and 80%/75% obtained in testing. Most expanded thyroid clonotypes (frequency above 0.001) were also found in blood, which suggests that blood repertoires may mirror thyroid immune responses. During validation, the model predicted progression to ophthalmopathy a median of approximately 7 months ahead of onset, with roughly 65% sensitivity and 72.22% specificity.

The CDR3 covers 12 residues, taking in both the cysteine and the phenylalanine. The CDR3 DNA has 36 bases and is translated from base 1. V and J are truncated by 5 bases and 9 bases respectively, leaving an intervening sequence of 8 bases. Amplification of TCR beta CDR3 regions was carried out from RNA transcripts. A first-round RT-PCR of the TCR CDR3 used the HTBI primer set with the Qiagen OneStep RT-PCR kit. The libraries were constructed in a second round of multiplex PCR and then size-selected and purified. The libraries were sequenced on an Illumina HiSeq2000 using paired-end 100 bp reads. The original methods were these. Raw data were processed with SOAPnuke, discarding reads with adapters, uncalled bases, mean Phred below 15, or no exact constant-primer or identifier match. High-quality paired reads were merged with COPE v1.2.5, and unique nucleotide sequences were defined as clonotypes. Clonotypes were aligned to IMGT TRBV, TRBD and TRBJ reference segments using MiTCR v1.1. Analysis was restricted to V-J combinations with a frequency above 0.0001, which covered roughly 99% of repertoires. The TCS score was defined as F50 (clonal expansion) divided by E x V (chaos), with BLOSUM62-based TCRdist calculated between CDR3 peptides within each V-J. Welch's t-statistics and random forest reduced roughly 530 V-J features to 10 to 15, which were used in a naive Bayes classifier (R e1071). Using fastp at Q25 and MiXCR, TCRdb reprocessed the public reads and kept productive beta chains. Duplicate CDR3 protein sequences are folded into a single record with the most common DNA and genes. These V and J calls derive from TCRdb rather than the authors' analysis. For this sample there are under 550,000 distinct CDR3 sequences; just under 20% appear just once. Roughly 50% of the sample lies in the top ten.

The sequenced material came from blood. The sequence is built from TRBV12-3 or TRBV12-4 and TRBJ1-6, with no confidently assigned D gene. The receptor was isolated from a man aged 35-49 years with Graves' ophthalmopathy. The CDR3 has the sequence CASSKMGSPLHF. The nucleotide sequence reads TGTGCCAGCAGTAAAATGGGTTCACCCCTCCACTTT.